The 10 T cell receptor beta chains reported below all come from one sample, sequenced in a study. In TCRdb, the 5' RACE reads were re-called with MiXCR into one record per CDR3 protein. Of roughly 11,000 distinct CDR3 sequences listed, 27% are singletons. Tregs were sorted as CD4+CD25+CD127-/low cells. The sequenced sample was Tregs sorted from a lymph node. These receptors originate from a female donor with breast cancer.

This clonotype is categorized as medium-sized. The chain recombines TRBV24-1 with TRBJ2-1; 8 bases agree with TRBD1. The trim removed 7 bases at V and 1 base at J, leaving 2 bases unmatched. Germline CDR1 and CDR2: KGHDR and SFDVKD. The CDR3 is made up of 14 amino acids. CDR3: CATRGQGSYNEQFF. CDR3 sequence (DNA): TGTGCCACCAGAGGACAGGGTTCCTACAATGAGCAGTTCTTC.

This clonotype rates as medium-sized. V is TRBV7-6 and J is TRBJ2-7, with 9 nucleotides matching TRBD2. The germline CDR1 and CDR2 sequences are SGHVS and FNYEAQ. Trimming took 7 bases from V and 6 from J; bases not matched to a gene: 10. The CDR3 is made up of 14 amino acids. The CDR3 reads CASTPAREGGEQYF. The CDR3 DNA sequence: TGTGCCAGCACCCCCGCGCGGGAGGGCGGCGAGCAGTACTTC.

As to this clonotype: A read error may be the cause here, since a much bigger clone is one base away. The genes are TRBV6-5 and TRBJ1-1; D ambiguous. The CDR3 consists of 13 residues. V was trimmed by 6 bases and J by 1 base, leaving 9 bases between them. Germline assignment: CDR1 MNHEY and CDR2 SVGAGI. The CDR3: CASSQYGNTEAFF. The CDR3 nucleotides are TGTGCCAGCAGCCAGTACGGGAACACTGAAGCTTTCTTT.

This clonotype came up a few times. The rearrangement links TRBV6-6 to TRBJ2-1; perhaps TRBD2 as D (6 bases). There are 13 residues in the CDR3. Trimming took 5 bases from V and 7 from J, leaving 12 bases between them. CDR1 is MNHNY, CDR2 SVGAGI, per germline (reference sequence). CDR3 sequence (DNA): TGTGCCAGCAGTCGGGGAGGTGGAAATGAGCAGTTCTTC. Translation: CASSRGGGNEQFF.

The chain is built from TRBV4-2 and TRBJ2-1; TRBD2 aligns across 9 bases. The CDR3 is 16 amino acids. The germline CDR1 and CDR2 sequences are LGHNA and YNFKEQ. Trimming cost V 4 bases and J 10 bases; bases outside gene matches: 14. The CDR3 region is CASSPGSGSSYSEQFF. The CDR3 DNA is TGTGCCAGCAGCCCGGGTAGCGGGAGCTCCTACAGCGAGCAGTTCTTC.

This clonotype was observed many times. The DNA for the CDR3 is TGTGCCAGCAAGAGGGGGTCCTACAATGAGCAGTTCTTC. It codes for CASKRGSYNEQFF. This sequence joins TRBV28 and TRBJ2-1; D perhaps matches TRBD1 (6 bases). Trimming stripped 7 bases from V and 1 base from J, with 8 bases between. Germline V gene data show CDR1 as MDHEN and CDR2 as SYDVKM. The CDR3 runs to 13 residues.

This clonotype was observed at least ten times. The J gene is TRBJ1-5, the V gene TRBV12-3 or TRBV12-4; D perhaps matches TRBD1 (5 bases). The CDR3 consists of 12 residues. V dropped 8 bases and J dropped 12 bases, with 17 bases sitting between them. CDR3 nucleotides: TGTGCCAGCGGTTCGGGGACCAAAAACCAGCATTTT. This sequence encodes CASGSGTKNQHF.

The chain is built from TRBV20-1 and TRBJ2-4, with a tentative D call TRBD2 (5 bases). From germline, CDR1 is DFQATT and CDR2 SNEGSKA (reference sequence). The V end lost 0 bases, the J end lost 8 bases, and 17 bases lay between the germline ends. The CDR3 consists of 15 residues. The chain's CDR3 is CSARDQRTPRDIQYF. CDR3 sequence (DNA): TGCAGTGCTAGAGATCAAAGGACTCCAAGGGACATTCAGTACTTC.

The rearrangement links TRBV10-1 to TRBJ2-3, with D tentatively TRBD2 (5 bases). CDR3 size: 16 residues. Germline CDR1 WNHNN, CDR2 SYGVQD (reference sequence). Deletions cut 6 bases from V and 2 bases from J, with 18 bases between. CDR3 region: CASSPRLTGITDTQYF. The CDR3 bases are TGCGCCAGCAGCCCGAGACTGACGGGAATCACAGATACGCAGTATTTT.

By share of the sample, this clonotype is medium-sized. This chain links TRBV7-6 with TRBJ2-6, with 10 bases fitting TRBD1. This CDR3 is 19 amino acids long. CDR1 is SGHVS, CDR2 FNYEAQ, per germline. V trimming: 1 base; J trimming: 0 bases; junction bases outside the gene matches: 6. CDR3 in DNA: TGTGCCAGCAGCTTAGTCGGGACAGGGGTCATCTCTGGGGCCAACGTCCTGACTTTC. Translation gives CASSLVGTGVISGANVLTF.